The 2 T cell receptor beta chains below were found in one sample sequenced in a study of glioma-infiltrating T cells after dendritic cell vaccination. Described time point: after dendritic cell vaccination, including at tumor progression/relapse. Using immunoSEQ multiplex PCR, the repertoire was profiled, and TCRdb retains in-frame clones only, with some absent. Of over 90,000 clones in the sample, around 80% were seen once. The material was blood, obtained after dendritic cell vaccination. These receptors were collected from a human donor with glioblastoma.

The chain links TRBV5-1 to TRBJ2-1; 12 nucleotides line up with TRBD2. Trimming at V came to 4 bases and at J to 12 bases, leaving 11 bases not matched to a gene. The CDR3 spans 15 residues. Germline-derived CDR1 and CDR2 are SGHRS and YFSETQ. This CDR3 is CASSPMTSGGVMQFF. The DNA of the CDR3 is TGCGCCAGCAGCCCTATGACTAGCGGGGGTGTCATGCAGTTCTTC.

The CDR3 region has the DNA TGCAGCGTTGAAGATCTTACGGGTGGTTATGGCTACACCTTC. It encodes CSVEDLTGGYGYTF. The rearrangement links TRBV29-1 to TRBJ1-2; unclear D gene. CDR1 is SQVTM, CDR2 ANQGSEA, per germline. V gave up 0 bases and J gave up 5 bases, with 13 bases separating them. CDR3 length: 14 amino acids.